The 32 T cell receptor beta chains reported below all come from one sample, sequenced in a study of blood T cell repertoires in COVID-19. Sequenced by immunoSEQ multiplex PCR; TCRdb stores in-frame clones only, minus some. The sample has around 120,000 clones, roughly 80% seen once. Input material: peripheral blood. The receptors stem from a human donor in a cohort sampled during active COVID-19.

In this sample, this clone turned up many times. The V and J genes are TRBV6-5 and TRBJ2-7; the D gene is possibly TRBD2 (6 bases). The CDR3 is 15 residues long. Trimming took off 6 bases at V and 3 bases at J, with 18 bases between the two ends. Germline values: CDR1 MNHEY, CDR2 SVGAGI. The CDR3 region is CASSRTWRGVYEQYF. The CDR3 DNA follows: TGTGCCAGCAGCCGTACGTGGAGGGGAGTCTACGAGCAGTACTTC.

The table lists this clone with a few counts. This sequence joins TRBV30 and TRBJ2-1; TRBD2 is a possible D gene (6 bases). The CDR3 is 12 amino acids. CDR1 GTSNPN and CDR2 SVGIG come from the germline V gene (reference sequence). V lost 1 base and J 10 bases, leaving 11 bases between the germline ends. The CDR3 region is CAWSGLAWEQFF. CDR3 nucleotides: TGTGCCTGGAGTGGTCTAGCGTGGGAGCAGTTCTTC.

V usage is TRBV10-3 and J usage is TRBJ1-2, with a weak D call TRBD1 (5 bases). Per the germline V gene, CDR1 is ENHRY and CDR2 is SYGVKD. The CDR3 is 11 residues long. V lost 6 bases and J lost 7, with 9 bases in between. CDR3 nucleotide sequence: TGTGCCATCAGAGGAGGGACTGGCTACACCTTC. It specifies CAIRGGTGYTF.

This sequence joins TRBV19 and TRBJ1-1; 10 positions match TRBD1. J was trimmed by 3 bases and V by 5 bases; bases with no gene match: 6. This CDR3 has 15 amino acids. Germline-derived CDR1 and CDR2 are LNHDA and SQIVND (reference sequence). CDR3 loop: CASSARQGADTEAFF. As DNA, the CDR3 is TGTGCCAGTAGTGCAAGACAGGGGGCCGACACTGAAGCTTTCTTT.

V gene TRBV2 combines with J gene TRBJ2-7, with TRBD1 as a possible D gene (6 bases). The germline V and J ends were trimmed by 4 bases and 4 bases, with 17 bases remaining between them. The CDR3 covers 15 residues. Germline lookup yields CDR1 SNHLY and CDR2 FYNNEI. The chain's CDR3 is CASSALQGDGYEQYF. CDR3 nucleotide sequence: TGTGCCAGCAGTGCTCTACAGGGAGACGGGTACGAGCAGTACTTC.

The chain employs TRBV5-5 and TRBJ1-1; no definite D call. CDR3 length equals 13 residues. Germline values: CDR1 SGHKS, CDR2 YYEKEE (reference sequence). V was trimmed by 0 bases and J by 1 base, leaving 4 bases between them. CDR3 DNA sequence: TGTGCCAGCAGCTTGGGAGGGAACACTGAAGCTTTCTTT. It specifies CASSLGGNTEAFF.

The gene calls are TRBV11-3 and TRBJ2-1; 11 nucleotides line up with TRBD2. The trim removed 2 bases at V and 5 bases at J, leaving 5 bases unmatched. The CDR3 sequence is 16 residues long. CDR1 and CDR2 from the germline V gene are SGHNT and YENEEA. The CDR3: CASSLRASGGNNEQFF. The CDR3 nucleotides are TGTGCCAGCAGCTTACGAGCTAGCGGGGGGAACAATGAGCAGTTCTTC.

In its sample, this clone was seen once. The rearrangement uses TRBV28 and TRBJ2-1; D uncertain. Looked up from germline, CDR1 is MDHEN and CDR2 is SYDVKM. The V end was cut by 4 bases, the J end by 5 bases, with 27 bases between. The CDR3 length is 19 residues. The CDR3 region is CASSSLIFETPKRHNEQFF. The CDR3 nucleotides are TGTGCCAGCAGTTCATTAATTTTCGAGACTCCCAAACGGCACAATGAGCAGTTCTTC.

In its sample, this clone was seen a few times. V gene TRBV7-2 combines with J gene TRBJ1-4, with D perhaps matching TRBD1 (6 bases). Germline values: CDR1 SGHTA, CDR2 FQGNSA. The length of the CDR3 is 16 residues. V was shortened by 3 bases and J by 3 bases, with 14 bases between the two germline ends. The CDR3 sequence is CASSLGQGPSNEKLFF. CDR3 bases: TGTGCCAGCAGCTTGGGCCAGGGGCCTTCTAATGAAAAACTGTTTTTT.

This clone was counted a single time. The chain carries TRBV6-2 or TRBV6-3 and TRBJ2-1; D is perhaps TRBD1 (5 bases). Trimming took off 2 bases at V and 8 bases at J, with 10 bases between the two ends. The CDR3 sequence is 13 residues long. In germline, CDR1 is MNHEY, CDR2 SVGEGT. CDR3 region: CASSYLRDHEQFF. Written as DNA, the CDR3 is TGTGCCAGCAGTTACCTCAGGGATCATGAGCAGTTCTTC.

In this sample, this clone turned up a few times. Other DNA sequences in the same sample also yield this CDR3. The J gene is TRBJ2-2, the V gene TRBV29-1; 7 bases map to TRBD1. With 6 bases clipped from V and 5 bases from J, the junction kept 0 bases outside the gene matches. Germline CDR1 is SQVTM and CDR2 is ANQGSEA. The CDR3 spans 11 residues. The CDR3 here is CSVQGTGELFF. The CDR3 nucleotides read TGCAGCGTACAGGGGACCGGGGAGCTGTTTTTT.

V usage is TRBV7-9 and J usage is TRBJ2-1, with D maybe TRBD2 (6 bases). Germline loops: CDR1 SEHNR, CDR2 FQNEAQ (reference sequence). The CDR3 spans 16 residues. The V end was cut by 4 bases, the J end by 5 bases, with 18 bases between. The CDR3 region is CASSSVLGLENNEQFF. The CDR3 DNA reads TGTGCCAGCAGCTCCGTCCTGGGACTGGAAAACAATGAGCAGTTCTTC.

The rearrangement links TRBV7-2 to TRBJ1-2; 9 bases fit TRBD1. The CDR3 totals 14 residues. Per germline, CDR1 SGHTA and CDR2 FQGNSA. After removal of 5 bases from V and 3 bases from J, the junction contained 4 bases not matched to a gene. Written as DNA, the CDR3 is TGTGCCAGCAGCAAGGACAGGGGCTACTATGGCTACACCTTC. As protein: CASSKDRGYYGYTF.

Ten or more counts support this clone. CDR3 sequence: CASSLGLVTKRNEQFF. The CDR3 DNA is TGTGCCAGCAGCTTAGGACTAGTCACAAAGAGGAATGAGCAGTTCTTC. This rearrangement joins TRBV7-9 to TRBJ2-1, with D possibly matching TRBD2 (6 bases). Germline V lookup: CDR1 SEHNR, CDR2 FQNEAQ (reference sequence). The CDR3 is 16 amino acids. The V gene lost 1 base and the J gene lost 7 bases, with 17 bases spanning the gap.

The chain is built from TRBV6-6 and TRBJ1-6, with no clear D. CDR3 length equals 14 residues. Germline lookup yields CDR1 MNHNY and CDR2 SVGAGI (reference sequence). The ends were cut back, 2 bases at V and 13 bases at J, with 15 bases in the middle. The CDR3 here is CASSYDKSKVPLHF. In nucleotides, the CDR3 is TGTGCCAGCAGTTACGACAAGAGTAAGGTGCCCCTCCACTTT.

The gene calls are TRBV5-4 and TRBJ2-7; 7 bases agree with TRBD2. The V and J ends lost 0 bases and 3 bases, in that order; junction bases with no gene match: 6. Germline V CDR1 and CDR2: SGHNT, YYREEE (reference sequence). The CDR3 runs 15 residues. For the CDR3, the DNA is TGTGCCAGCAGCTTGGGGACGGGAGGACACTACGAGCAGTACTTC. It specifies CASSLGTGGHYEQYF.

The chain's CDR3 is CSVDQTGRSGNTIYF. DNA for the CDR3: TGCAGCGTTGATCAAACAGGACGCTCTGGAAACACCATATATTTT. This chain joins TRBV29-1 and TRBJ1-3, with D perhaps matching TRBD1 (5 bases). Trimming took off 3 bases at V and 0 bases at J, with 12 bases between the two ends. The CDR3 sequence is 15 residues long. CDR1 is SQVTM, CDR2 ANQGSEA, per germline.

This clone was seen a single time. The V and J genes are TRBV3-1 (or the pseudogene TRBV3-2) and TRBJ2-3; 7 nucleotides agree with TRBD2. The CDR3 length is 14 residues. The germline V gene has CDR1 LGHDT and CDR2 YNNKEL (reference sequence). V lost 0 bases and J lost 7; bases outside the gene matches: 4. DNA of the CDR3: TGTGCCAGCAGCCAAGAATCGCGGGGGAATACGCAGTATTTT. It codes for CASSQESRGNTQYF.

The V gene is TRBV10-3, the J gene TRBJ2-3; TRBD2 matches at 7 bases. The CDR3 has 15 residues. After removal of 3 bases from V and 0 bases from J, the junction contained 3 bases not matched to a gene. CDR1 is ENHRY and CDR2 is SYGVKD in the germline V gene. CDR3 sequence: CAISELASSTDTQYF. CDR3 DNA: TGTGCCATCAGTGAACTAGCGAGTAGCACAGATACGCAGTATTTT.

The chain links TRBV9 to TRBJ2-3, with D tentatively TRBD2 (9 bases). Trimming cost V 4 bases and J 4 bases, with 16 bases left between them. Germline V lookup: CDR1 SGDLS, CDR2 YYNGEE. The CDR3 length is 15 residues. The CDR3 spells CASSPGGGGADTQYF. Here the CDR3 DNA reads TGTGCCAGCAGCCCAGGGGGCGGGGGGGCAGATACGCAGTATTTT.

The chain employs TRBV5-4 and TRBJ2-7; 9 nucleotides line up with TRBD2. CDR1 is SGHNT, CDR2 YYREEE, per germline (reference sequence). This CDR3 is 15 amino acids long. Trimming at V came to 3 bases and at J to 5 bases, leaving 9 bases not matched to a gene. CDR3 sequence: CASSSKAGGPHEQYF. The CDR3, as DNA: TGTGCCAGCAGCTCTAAAGCGGGAGGCCCCCACGAGCAGTACTTC.

The CDR3 spells CASSLAKPGLVRHEQFF. CDR3 DNA: TGTGCCAGCAGTTTAGCCAAGCCCGGACTAGTAAGACATGAGCAGTTCTTC. J is TRBJ2-1 and V is TRBV27; 7 bases are shared with TRBD2. The CDR3 extends over 17 amino acids. Trimming took 2 bases from V and 8 from J; bases not matched to a gene: 15. The germline V gene has CDR1 MNHEY and CDR2 SMNVEV (reference sequence).

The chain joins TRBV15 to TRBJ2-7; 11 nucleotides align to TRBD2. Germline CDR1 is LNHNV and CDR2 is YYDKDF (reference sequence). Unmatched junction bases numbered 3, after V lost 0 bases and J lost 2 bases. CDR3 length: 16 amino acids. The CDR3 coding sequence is TGTGCCACCAGCAGAGATCTAGCGGGAGGTCCCTACGAGCAGTACTTC. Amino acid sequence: CATSRDLAGGPYEQYF.

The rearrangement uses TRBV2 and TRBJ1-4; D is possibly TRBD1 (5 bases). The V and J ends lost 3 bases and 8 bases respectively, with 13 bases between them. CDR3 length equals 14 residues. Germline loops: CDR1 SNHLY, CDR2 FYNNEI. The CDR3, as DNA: TGTGCCAGCAGTGAGGCAGGGCGATGGGAAAAACTGTTTTTT. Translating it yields CASSEAGRWEKLFF.

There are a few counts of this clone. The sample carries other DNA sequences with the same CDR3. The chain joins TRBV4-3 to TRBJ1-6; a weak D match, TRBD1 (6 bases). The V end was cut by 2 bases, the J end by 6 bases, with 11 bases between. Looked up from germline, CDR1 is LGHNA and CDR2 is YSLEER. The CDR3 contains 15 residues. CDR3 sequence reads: CASSQNRETNSPLHF. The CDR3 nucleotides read TGCGCCAGCAGCCAAAACAGGGAAACTAATTCACCCCTCCACTTT.

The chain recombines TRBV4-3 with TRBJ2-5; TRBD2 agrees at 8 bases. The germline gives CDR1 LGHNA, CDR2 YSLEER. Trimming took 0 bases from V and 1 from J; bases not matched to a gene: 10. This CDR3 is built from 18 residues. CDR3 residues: CASSQDRGTSGLQETQYF. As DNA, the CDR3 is TGCGCCAGCAGCCAAGATCGGGGAACTAGCGGTCTCCAAGAGACCCAGTACTTC.

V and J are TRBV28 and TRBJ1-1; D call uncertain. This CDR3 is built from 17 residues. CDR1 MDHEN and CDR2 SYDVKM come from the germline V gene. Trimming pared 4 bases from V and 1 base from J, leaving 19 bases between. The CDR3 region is CASSSRRPKGWNTEAFF. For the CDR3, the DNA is TGTGCCAGCAGTTCCCGGAGGCCAAAAGGGTGGAACACTGAAGCTTTCTTT.

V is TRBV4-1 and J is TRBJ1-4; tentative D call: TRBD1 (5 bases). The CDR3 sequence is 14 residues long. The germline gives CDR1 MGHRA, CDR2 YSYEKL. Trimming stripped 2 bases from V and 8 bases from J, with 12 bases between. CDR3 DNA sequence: TGCGCCAGCAGCCAACCCACGGGGGAAGAAAAACTGTTTTTT. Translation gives CASSQPTGEEKLFF.

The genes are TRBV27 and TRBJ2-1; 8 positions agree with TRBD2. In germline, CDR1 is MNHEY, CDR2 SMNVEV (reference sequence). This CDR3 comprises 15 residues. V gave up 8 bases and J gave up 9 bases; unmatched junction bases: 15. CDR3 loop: CASARAGDRSVEQFF. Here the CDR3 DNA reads TGTGCCAGCGCCCGAGCGGGAGACCGCTCCGTTGAGCAGTTCTTC.

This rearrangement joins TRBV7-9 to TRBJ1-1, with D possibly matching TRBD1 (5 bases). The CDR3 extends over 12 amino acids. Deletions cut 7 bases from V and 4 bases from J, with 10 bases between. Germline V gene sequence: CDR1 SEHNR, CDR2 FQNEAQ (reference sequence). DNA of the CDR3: TGTGCCAGCACCCCAAGGGGCACTGAAGCTTTCTTT. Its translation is CASTPRGTEAFF.

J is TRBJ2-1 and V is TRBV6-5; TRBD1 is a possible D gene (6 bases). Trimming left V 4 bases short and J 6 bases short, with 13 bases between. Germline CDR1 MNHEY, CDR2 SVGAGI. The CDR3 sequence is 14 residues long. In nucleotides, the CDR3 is TGTGCCAGCAGTTTCACAGGGTACCGCAATGAGCAGTTCTTC. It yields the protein CASSFTGYRNEQFF.

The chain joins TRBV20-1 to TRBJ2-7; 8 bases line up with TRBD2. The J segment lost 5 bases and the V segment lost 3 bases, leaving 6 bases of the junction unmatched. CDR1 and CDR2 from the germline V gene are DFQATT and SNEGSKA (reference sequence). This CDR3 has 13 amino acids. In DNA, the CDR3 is TGCAGTGCTAGTGCCCCTAGCGGGCACGAGCAGTACTTC. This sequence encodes CSASAPSGHEQYF.